These T cell receptor beta chains were read from a single sample in a study of blood T cell repertoires in COVID-19. TCRdb's copy holds only in-frame clones and misses some; the assay was immunoSEQ multiplex PCR. This table holds about 86,000 clones, around four fifths found once. The source material was peripheral blood. The receptors shown here come from a man in his fifties with acute or convalescent COVID-19. Both conserved end residues are part of each CDR3. Each record gives: CDR3 length, clone size, J gene, D gene, V gene, CDR3 protein, CDR3 DNA. The D gene is left open where the match is weak. The size field is filled for only some rows; it gives once, few, many or a size class.

cdr3_length: 14; clone_size: few; j_call: TRBJ1-2; d_call: TRBD1; v_call: TRBV19; cdr3_aa: CASSIDRGDYGYTF; cdr3_nt: TGTGCCAGTAGTATCGACAGGGGAGACTATGGCTACACCTTC
cdr3_length: 13; clone_size: .; j_call: TRBJ1-2; d_call: .; v_call: TRBV30; cdr3_aa: CAWSRQSLHGYTF; cdr3_nt: TGTGCCTGGAGCCGACAGTCCTTGCATGGCTACACCTTC
cdr3_length: 15; clone_size: .; j_call: TRBJ1-6; d_call: .; v_call: TRBV4-3; cdr3_aa: CASSQDSTGGSPLHF; cdr3_nt: TGCGCCAGCAGCCAAGATTCGACAGGCGGTTCACCCCTCCACTTT
cdr3_length: 13; clone_size: .; j_call: TRBJ1-4; d_call: .; v_call: TRBV7-9; cdr3_aa: CASSLGQDEKLFF; cdr3_nt: TGTGCCAGCAGCTTAGGACAGGACGAAAAACTGTTTTTT
cdr3_length: 14; clone_size: .; j_call: TRBJ2-5; d_call: TRBD2; v_call: TRBV11-2; cdr3_aa: CASSFLAGGETQYF; cdr3_nt: TGTGCCAGCAGCTTCCTAGCGGGAGGAGAGACCCAGTACTTC
cdr3_length: 15; clone_size: .; j_call: TRBJ1-2; d_call: TRBD1; v_call: TRBV6-1; cdr3_aa: CASSEVAVGQEGYTF; cdr3_nt: TGTGCCAGCAGTGAAGTGGCAGTGGGACAGGAAGGCTACACCTTC
cdr3_length: 12; clone_size: .; j_call: TRBJ2-5; d_call: TRBD2; v_call: TRBV6-2/TRBV6-3; cdr3_aa: CASSYMASGNHF; cdr3_nt: TGTGCCAGCAGTTACATGGCTAGCGGGAATCACTTC
cdr3_length: 14; clone_size: .; j_call: TRBJ2-7; d_call: TRBD1; v_call: TRBV5-1; cdr3_aa: CASSLGDSNYEQYF; cdr3_nt: TGCGCCAGCAGCTTGGGGGACAGTAACTACGAGCAGTACTTC
cdr3_length: 15; clone_size: .; j_call: TRBJ2-1; d_call: TRBD1; v_call: TRBV5-1; cdr3_aa: CASSLGQAGYNEQFF; cdr3_nt: TGCGCCAGCAGCCTGGGACAGGCTGGGTACAATGAGCAGTTCTTC
cdr3_length: 13; clone_size: .; j_call: TRBJ2-7; d_call: .; v_call: TRBV7-9; cdr3_aa: CASRSDSAYEQYF; cdr3_nt: TGTGCCAGCAGATCGGACTCAGCCTACGAGCAGTACTTC
cdr3_length: 15; clone_size: .; j_call: TRBJ2-3; d_call: .; v_call: TRBV2; cdr3_aa: CASSPSGRETDTQYF; cdr3_nt: TGTGCCAGCAGTCCCTCGGGCAGGGAAACAGATACGCAGTATTTT
cdr3_length: 18; clone_size: .; j_call: TRBJ2-6; d_call: TRBD1; v_call: TRBV27; cdr3_aa: CASSLWGQGRSGANVLTF; cdr3_nt: TGTGCCAGCAGTTTATGGGGACAGGGGCGCTCTGGGGCCAACGTCCTGACTTTC
cdr3_length: 13; clone_size: .; j_call: TRBJ2-2; d_call: .; v_call: TRBV10-1; cdr3_aa: CASSDSNTGELFF; cdr3_nt: TGCGCCAGCAGTGACTCGAACACCGGGGAGCTGTTTTTT
cdr3_length: 15; clone_size: .; j_call: TRBJ1-4; d_call: TRBD1; v_call: TRBV5-1; cdr3_aa: CASSLGQGLREKLFF; cdr3_nt: TGCGCCAGCAGCTTGGGACAGGGGCTACGCGAAAAACTGTTTTTT
cdr3_length: 15; clone_size: once; j_call: TRBJ2-5; d_call: TRBD1; v_call: TRBV30; cdr3_aa: CAWSVGRSGGEAQYF; cdr3_nt: TGTGCCTGGAGTGTTGGTCGGTCAGGGGGCGAGGCCCAGTACTTC
cdr3_length: 14; clone_size: .; j_call: TRBJ1-5; d_call: .; v_call: TRBV7-2; cdr3_aa: CASSPEGSNQPQHF; cdr3_nt: TGTGCCAGCAGCCCGGAGGGGAGCAATCAGCCCCAGCATTTT
cdr3_length: 14; clone_size: .; j_call: TRBJ1-6; d_call: TRBD1; v_call: TRBV9; cdr3_aa: CASSAQGGNSPLHF; cdr3_nt: TGTGCCAGCAGTGCACAGGGGGGTAATTCACCCCTCCACTTT